This T cell receptor (beta chain) was documented in a study of a mutant IDH1 vaccine in newly diagnosed glioma. Across the study: Commencement of vaccination occurred 4-6 weeks following radiotherapy alone, or concurrently with temozolomide cycles. Antecedent treatment encompassed radiotherapy, temozolomide, or their combination; the majority received both.

The CDR3 consists of 14 residues. Germline CDR1 SGDLS, CDR2 YYNGEE. V lost 2 bases and J 8 bases, leaving 14 bases between the germline ends. General observations from the study: Vaccination induced immune responses in around 95% of patients.

Comment on this clone: Its antigen is undetermined.

Indicated time point: week 11, during vaccination. One vaccine dose held 300 ug of mutant IDH1 20-mer peptide and came with topical imiquimod. TCRdb's copy holds only in-frame clones and misses some; the assay was immunoSEQ multiplex PCR. The sample includes 55,000 to 65,000 clones, around 80% seen only once; the top ten take approximately 3.8%. Here the sequenced sample was PBMCs, taken from a glioma patient whose treatment included an IDH1 peptide vaccine. This clonotype was sampled from a man in his thirties or forties with glioma. The chain is built from TRBV9 and TRBJ2-1, with D perhaps matching TRBD1 (6 bases). CDR3 bases: TGTGCCAGCAGCGTCAACTCAGGGGCCCATGAGCAGTTCTTC. Its protein is CASSVNSGAHEQFF.